This passage covers 6 T cell receptor beta chains from one sample sequenced in a study of T cell repertoires in ileal Crohn's disease. Sequenced by immunoSEQ multiplex PCR; TCRdb stores in-frame clones only, minus some. The table has 15,000 to 20,000 clones, under 80% seen once. Source material: ileal tissue. The receptors come from an adult with Crohn's disease.

A word on this clone: At the DNA level, this CDR3 is encoded by other sequences in the same sample as well. This chain connects TRBV5-1 to TRBJ2-5; 7 bases match TRBD2. Germline V lookup: CDR1 SGHRS, CDR2 YFSETQ. The CDR3 covers 14 residues. The V gene end was trimmed by 0 bases and the J gene end by 5 bases; junction bases not matched to a gene: 4. The CDR3 loop is CASSLERGGETQYF. The CDR3 DNA reads as TGCGCCAGCAGCTTGGAGAGGGGAGGGGAGACCCAGTACTTC.

The chain employs TRBV10-3 and TRBJ2-7, with D possibly TRBD2 on 6 matching bases. V dropped 6 bases and J dropped 4 bases, with 22 bases sitting between them. The CDR3 is 16 amino acids. CDR1 ENHRY and CDR2 SYGVKD come from the germline V gene. The CDR3 DNA sequence: TGTGCCATCAGGGGGGGAATTGGGCGAGCTGATTACGAGCAGTACTTC. Residues: CAIRGGIGRADYEQYF.

The chain joins TRBV9 to TRBJ2-2; 8 bases agree with TRBD1. The CDR3 extends over 16 amino acids. J was trimmed by 0 bases and V by 4 bases; bases with no gene match: 5. Germline CDR1 is SGDLS and CDR2 is YYNGEE. The CDR3 protein is CASSPGTGPNTGELFF. The CDR3, as DNA: TGTGCCAGCAGCCCGGGGACAGGTCCGAACACCGGGGAGCTGTTTTTT.

In its sample, this clone was seen a few times. The V gene is TRBV6-5, the J gene TRBJ1-2; D remains ambiguous. The CDR3 totals 11 residues. Deletions cut 7 bases from V and 4 bases from J, with 7 bases between. The germline gives CDR1 MNHEY, CDR2 SVGAGI. The CDR3 DNA is TGTGCCAGCACCAGTCCCTATGGCTACACCTTC. Protein sequence: CASTSPYGYTF.

This sequence joins TRBV6-5 and TRBJ2-1, with 7 bases that match TRBD2. Germline values: CDR1 MNHEY, CDR2 SVGAGI. This CDR3 contains 15 residues. The V gene end was trimmed by 6 bases and the J gene end by 3 bases; junction bases not matched to a gene: 8. DNA of the CDR3: TGTGCCAGCAGCCTAAATAGCGGGCTCTACAATGAGCAGTTCTTC. Amino acid sequence: CASSLNSGLYNEQFF.

The genes are TRBV19 and TRBJ2-5; a weak D match, TRBD1 (6 bases). V lost 8 bases and J 5 bases, leaving 18 bases between the germline ends. CDR1 is LNHDA, CDR2 SQIVND, per germline (reference sequence). The CDR3 loop spans 14 amino acids. This chain's CDR3 is CASGERNRDETQYF. The DNA for the CDR3 is TGTGCCAGTGGAGAGCGCAACAGGGATGAGACCCAGTACTTC.